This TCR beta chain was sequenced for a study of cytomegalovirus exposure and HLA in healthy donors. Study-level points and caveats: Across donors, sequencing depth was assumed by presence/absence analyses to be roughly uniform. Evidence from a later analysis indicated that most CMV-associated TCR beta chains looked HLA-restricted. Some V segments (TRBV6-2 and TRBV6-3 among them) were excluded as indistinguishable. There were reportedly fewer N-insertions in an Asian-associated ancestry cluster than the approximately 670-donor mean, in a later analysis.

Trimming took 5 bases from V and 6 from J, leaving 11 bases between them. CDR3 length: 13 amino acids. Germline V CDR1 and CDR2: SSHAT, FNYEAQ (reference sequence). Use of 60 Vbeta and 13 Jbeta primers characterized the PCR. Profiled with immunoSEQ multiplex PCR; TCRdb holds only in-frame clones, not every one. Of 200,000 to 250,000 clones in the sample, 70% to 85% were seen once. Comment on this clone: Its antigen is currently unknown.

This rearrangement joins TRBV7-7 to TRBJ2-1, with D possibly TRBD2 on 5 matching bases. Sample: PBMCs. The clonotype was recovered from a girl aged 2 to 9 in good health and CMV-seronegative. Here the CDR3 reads CASSHSEGNEQFF. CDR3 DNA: TGTGCCAGCAGCCATAGCGAGGGCAATGAGCAGTTCTTC. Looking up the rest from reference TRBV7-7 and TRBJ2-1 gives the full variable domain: GAGVSQSPRYKVTKRGQDVTLRCDPISSHATLYWYQQALGQGPEFLTYFNYEAQPDKSGLPSDRFSAERPEGSISTLTIQRTEQRDSAMYRCASSHSEGNEQFFGPGTRLTVL.